A single T cell receptor beta chain is shown here with its context. This CDR3 is built from 18 residues. With 0 bases clipped from V and 0 bases from J, the junction kept 9 bases outside the gene matches. Per germline, CDR1 SGHRS and CDR2 YFSETQ. This sample is drawn from a study of blood T cell repertoires in COVID-19. In the original analysis: From reference gene primer amplification, estimates of nucleated cell counts were derived. Assay used: immunoSEQ multiplex PCR; TCRdb lists only in-frame clones, some missing. V, J and clone size were drawn from that table, and D and trimming were deduced from the DNA. The data show 89,000 or so clones, 89% seen once.

The J gene is TRBJ2-1, the V gene TRBV5-1, with 7 bases lining up with TRBD2. The source of this sequence is a man in his fifties with COVID-19, enrolled during active disease. Sequencing was carried out using peripheral blood. The DNA of the CDR3 is TGCGCCAGCAGCTTGGCAGGGACTACTCCACGCTCCTACAATGAGCAGTTCTTC. It encodes CASSLAGTTPRSYNEQFF. Using reference TRBV5-1 and TRBJ2-1 for the parts outside the CDR3, the full variable domain is KAGVTQTPRYLIKTRGQQVTLSCSPISGHRSVSWYQQTPGQGLQFLFEYFSETQRNKGNFPGRFSGRQFSNSRSEMNVSTLELGDSALYLCASSLAGTTPRSYNEQFFGPGTRLTVL.